The 32 T cell receptor beta chains below come from one sample, sequenced in a study of blood T cell repertoires in COVID-19 (dated by TCRdb to 2018 to 2021). Preparation of the library involved the immunoSEQ multiplex PCR assay. TCRdb carries this immuneACCESS record with in-frame sequences only. Its versions omit some clonotypes, under half of them owing to an unresolved V gene in the studies checked, with the rest unexplained. Recorded for this sample are about 140,000 clones; roughly 79% of them occurred a single time. The biggest ten clones account for about 3.2% of the sample. Sequenced material: PBMCs or T cells enriched from blood (not recorded which). These receptors all stem from a woman aged 45-59 years who had recovered from COVID-19.

V usage is TRBV19 and J usage is TRBJ1-5, with 12 bases aligning to TRBD1. With 6 bases clipped from V and 5 bases from J, the junction kept 5 bases outside the gene matches. The CDR3 spans 15 residues. The germline V gene has CDR1 LNHDA and CDR2 SQIVND (reference sequence). CDR3 sequence reads: CASSPGQGAYQPQHF. The CDR3 DNA follows: TGTGCCAGTAGCCCGGGACAGGGGGCTTATCAGCCCCAGCATTTT.

The chain uses TRBV7-6 and TRBJ1-2, with TRBD1 matching 10 bases. Germline V lookup: CDR1 SGHVS, CDR2 FNYEAQ. This CDR3 spans 18 amino acids. Trimming took 1 base from V and 3 from J; bases not matched to a gene: 11. The CDR3 bases are TGTGCCAGCAGCTTAGGGGACAGGGGAAGAGCGGATGACTATGGCTACACCTTC. Translating gives CASSLGDRGRADDYGYTF.

In this sample, this clone turned up many times. The rearrangement links TRBV7-2 to TRBJ2-7, with 7 bases matching TRBD2. In germline, CDR1 is SGHTA, CDR2 FQGNSA. V dropped 0 bases and J dropped 2; count of bases not matched to a gene: 7. The CDR3 runs to 16 residues. The CDR3 is CASSLAGGTHTYEQYF. The CDR3 DNA follows: TGTGCCAGCAGCTTAGCGGGGGGGACCCACACCTACGAGCAGTACTTC.

The table lists this clone with a count of one. CDR3 bases: TGTGCCAGCAGCTTAGAACTCTCCACTGAAGCTTTCTTT. This gives the protein CASSLELSTEAFF. This chain joins TRBV7-2 and TRBJ1-1; D not resolved. V was clipped by 1 base and J by 4 bases, with 7 bases between them. There are 13 residues in the CDR3. CDR1 and CDR2 from the germline V gene are SGHTA and FQGNSA. The variable domain in full, completed from reference TRBV7-2 and TRBJ1-1, reads GAGVSQSPSNKVTEKGKDVELRCDPISGHTALYWYRQSLGQGLEFLIYFQGNSAPDKSGLPSDRFSAERTGGSVSTLTIQRTQQEDSAVYLCASSLELSTEAFFGQGTRLTVV.

This clone was detected a few times. The V gene is TRBV3-1 (or the pseudogene TRBV3-2), the J gene TRBJ1-4; D ambiguous. Germline CDR1 is LGHDT and CDR2 is YNNKEL (reference sequence). This CDR3 spans 15 amino acids. The ends were cut back, 11 bases at V and 7 bases at J, with 23 bases in the middle. The CDR3 is CAAGTPHGGGEKLFF. In DNA form, the CDR3 reads TGTGCCGCCGGCACACCCCATGGAGGTGGTGAAAAACTGTTTTTT.

The CDR3 here is CASSLRENGYTF. The CDR3 DNA sequence: TGTGCCAGCAGCTTACGGGAGAATGGCTACACCTTC. The gene calls are TRBV7-9 and TRBJ1-2; D is undetermined. Germline V CDR1 and CDR2: SEHNR, FQNEAQ (reference sequence). The CDR3 is 12 residues long. V was shortened by 2 bases and J by 6 bases, with 7 bases between the two germline ends.

V usage is TRBV7-8 and J usage is TRBJ1-6; TRBD1 is a possible D gene (6 bases). Trimming took off 3 bases at V and 8 bases at J, with 11 bases between the two ends. This CDR3 region has 14 residues. Germline V gene data show CDR1 as SGHVS and CDR2 as FQNEAQ. CDR3 region: CASSLGALYSPLHF. Written as DNA, the CDR3 is TGTGCCAGCAGCTTGGGGGCTCTGTATTCACCCCTCCACTTT.

This chain's CDR3 is CASRINRRQPQHF. CDR3 DNA: TGCGCCAGCCGAATCAACCGGAGGCAGCCCCAGCATTTT. The genes are TRBV5-1 and TRBJ1-5; D gene ambiguous. This CDR3 region has 13 residues. Germline values: CDR1 SGHRS, CDR2 YFSETQ. Trimming removed 7 bases from V and 7 bases from J, with 15 bases in between. Using reference TRBV5-1 and TRBJ1-5 for the parts outside the CDR3, the full variable domain is KAGVTQTPRYLIKTRGQQVTLSCSPISGHRSVSWYQQTPGQGLQFLFEYFSETQRNKGNFPGRFSGRQFSNSRSEMNVSTLELGDSALYLCASRINRRQPQHFGDGTRLSIL.

This chain links TRBV18 with TRBJ1-1, with 8 bases fitting TRBD1. The CDR3 extends over 14 amino acids. V lost 1 base to trimming and J lost 3 bases; unmatched junction nucleotides: 1. Looked up from germline, CDR1 is KGHSH and CDR2 is LQKENI. CDR3 in amino acids: CASSPQTGDTEAFF. CDR3 coding DNA: TGTGCCAGCTCACCACAGACAGGGGACACTGAAGCTTTCTTT.

The rearrangement uses TRBV30 and TRBJ1-4, with TRBD1 matching over 12 bases. There are 18 residues in the CDR3. Trimming cost V 2 bases and J 7 bases; bases outside gene matches: 14. In germline, CDR1 is GTSNPN, CDR2 SVGIG (reference sequence). Written as DNA, the CDR3 is TGTGCCTGGAGTAGGAGCGGGACAGGGGGCGGAGGTTTTGAAAAACTGTTTTTT. It is translated as CAWSRSGTGGGGFEKLFF.

This clone was seen repeatedly, ten times or more. The chain combines TRBV2 with TRBJ1-6; 7 bases line up with TRBD1. Per germline, CDR1 SNHLY and CDR2 FYNNEI. CDR3 length: 13 amino acids. V shed 7 bases, J shed 6 bases, and the junction held 3 bases outside the gene matches. CDR3 in DNA: TGTGCCAGCACGGGACAGAGTAATTCACCCCTCCACTTT. It translates to CASTGQSNSPLHF. Together with reference TRBV2 and TRBJ1-6, the CDR3 gives the full variable domain: EPEVTQTPSHQVTQMGQEVILRCVPISNHLYFYWYRQILGQKVEFLVSFYNNEISEKSEIFDDQFSVERPDGSNFTLKIRSTKLEDSAMYFCASTGQSNSPLHFGNGTRLTVT.

The chain uses TRBV5-1 and TRBJ2-2; D is undetermined. This CDR3 is 14 amino acids long. Germline loops: CDR1 SGHRS, CDR2 YFSETQ. Trimming shortened V by 0 bases and J by 6 bases, and 9 bases separated the two germline ends. The CDR3 loop is CASSLAATAGELFF. CDR3 bases: TGCGCCAGCAGCTTGGCAGCGACGGCCGGGGAGCTGTTTTTT.

This clone was picked up one time. The chain uses TRBV2 and TRBJ1-5; D call uncertain. Germline CDR1 SNHLY, CDR2 FYNNEI. The V end lost 6 bases, the J end lost 2 bases, and 8 bases lay between the germline ends. This CDR3 is 13 amino acids long. CDR3 residues: CASRVEGNQPQHF. In DNA, the CDR3 is TGTGCCAGCAGAGTCGAGGGCAATCAGCCCCAGCATTTT.

This chain connects TRBV20-1 to TRBJ2-5; 8 bases are a match to TRBD2. Germline V CDR1 and CDR2: DFQATT, SNEGSKA (reference sequence). Losses at the gene ends were 3 bases for V and 4 bases for J; bases not matched to a gene: 13. This CDR3 comprises 16 residues. This chain's CDR3 is CSASSKTQRERETQYF. The CDR3 nucleotides read TGCAGTGCTAGTTCAAAAACACAGCGGGAGAGAGAGACCCAGTACTTC.

The V gene is TRBV28, the J gene TRBJ2-7; a weak D match, TRBD1 (6 bases). Germline values: CDR1 MDHEN, CDR2 SYDVKM. Trimming left V 4 bases short and J 4 bases short, with 11 bases between. The CDR3 loop spans 13 amino acids. CDR3 DNA: TGTGCCAGCAGTTCGGGACAAGATTACGAGCAGTACTTC. Translation: CASSSGQDYEQYF.

The chain employs TRBV21-1 and TRBJ2-5; the tabulated D call, TRBD1, remains unverified against the DNA. TRBV21-1 is listed as a pseudogene. CDR3 length: 15 amino acids. In DNA form, the CDR3 reads TGTGCCAGCAGCAAAGACTCAGGGCCTCAAGAGACCCAGTACTTC. It codes for CASSKDSGPQETQYF.

The V gene is TRBV27, the J gene TRBJ2-2; the D gene is possibly TRBD1 (5 bases). The germline V gene encodes CDR1 MNHEY and CDR2 SMNVEV (reference sequence). The CDR3 contains 14 residues. The V and J ends lost 4 bases and 8 bases respectively, with 14 bases between them. The CDR3 sequence is CASSSWGYIGELFF. In DNA, the CDR3 is TGTGCCAGCAGTTCATGGGGCTACATAGGGGAGCTGTTTTTT.

The chain joins TRBV18 to TRBJ1-5; 8 nucleotides agree with TRBD1. Trimming at V came to 3 bases and at J to 3 bases, leaving 7 bases not matched to a gene. There are 16 residues in the CDR3. Germline CDR1 KGHSH, CDR2 LQKENI. Written as DNA, the CDR3 is TGTGCCAGCTCACCGGGGACAGGCACTCTCAATCAGCCCCAGCATTTT. Translating gives CASSPGTGTLNQPQHF.

This clone was observed a few times. The chain combines TRBV5-1 with TRBJ1-2; D not resolved. Trimming stripped 0 bases from V and 4 bases from J, with 10 bases between. The CDR3 consists of 14 residues. Germline assignment: CDR1 SGHRS and CDR2 YFSETQ. CDR3 residues: CASSLAGQLYGYTF. The CDR3 DNA follows: TGCGCCAGCAGCTTGGCTGGGCAGCTCTATGGCTACACCTTC.

The rearrangement links TRBV7-7 to TRBJ2-1, with 12 positions matching TRBD2. The CDR3 covers 17 residues. In germline, CDR1 is SSHAT, CDR2 FNYEAQ (reference sequence). J gave up 5 bases and V 0 bases, and 5 bases lay outside the gene matches. As DNA, the CDR3 is TGTGCCAGCAGCTTAGCGACTAGCGGGAGTGTACACAATGAGCAGTTCTTC. It specifies CASSLATSGSVHNEQFF. Together with reference TRBV7-7 and TRBJ2-1, the CDR3 gives the full variable domain: GAGVSQSPRYKVTKRGQDVTLRCDPISSHATLYWYQQALGQGPEFLTYFNYEAQPDKSGLPSDRFSAERPEGSISTLTIQRTEQRDSAMYRCASSLATSGSVHNEQFFGPGTRLTVL.

The CDR3 protein is CASSGRTSGRGLWQETQYF. The CDR3 nucleotides are TGTGCCAGCAGCGGCAGGACTAGCGGGAGGGGACTGTGGCAAGAGACCCAGTACTTC. The gene calls are TRBV5-8 and TRBJ2-5, with TRBD2 matching over 15 bases. V lost 4 bases and J lost 2; bases outside the gene matches: 12. CDR1 is SGHTS, CDR2 YDEGEE, per germline. This CDR3 is built from 19 residues.

The J gene is TRBJ1-4, the V gene TRBV14; D is perhaps TRBD1 (6 bases). Trimming cost V 2 bases and J 4 bases, with 11 bases left between them. The CDR3 length is 15 residues. CDR1 is SGHDN and CDR2 is FVKESK in the germline V gene. CDR3 loop: CASSQPGALNEKLFF. As DNA, the CDR3 is TGTGCCAGCAGCCAACCAGGGGCCCTTAATGAAAAACTGTTTTTT.

J is TRBJ2-1 and V is TRBV3-1 (or the pseudogene TRBV3-2); D possibly corresponds to TRBD1 (6 bases). Per the germline V gene, CDR1 is LGHDT and CDR2 is YNNKEL (reference sequence). The CDR3 is 13 amino acids. V was clipped by 2 bases and J by 8 bases, with 10 bases between them. The CDR3 DNA sequence: TGTGCCAGCAGCCAATGGACAGTCCATGAGCAGTTCTTC. It codes for CASSQWTVHEQFF.

This clone turned up a few times. CDR3 sequence: CAWSLGGQPQHF. As DNA, the CDR3 is TGTGCCTGGAGCCTGGGGGGGCAGCCCCAGCATTTT. The J gene is TRBJ1-5, the V gene TRBV30; a weak D match, TRBD1 (5 bases). The CDR3 totals 12 residues. V dropped 3 bases and J dropped 7 bases, with 10 bases sitting between them. CDR1 GTSNPN and CDR2 SVGIG come from the germline V gene (reference sequence). The entire variable domain, with the rest obtained from reference TRBV30 and TRBJ1-5, is as follows: SQTIHQWPATLVQPVGSPLSLECTVEGTSNPNLYWYRQAAGRGLQLLFYSVGIGQISSEVPQNLSASRPQDRQFILSSKKLLLSDSGFYLCAWSLGGQPQHFGDGTRLSIL.

Comment on this clone: Mismatch with germline at one junction end may stem from a read error. The genes are TRBV5-6 and TRBJ2-6; 7 bases agree with TRBD2. The CDR3 is 17 residues long. Germline V gene lookup returns CDR1 SGHDT and CDR2 YYEEEE. The CDR3 nucleotides are TGTGCCAGCAGGTTGGGCGGGGGATCCTCTGGGGCCAACGTCCTGACTTTC. Protein: CASRLGGGSSGANVLTF.

The chain is built from TRBV23-1 and TRBJ2-1; no clear D gene. TRBV23-1 is an open reading frame, and its role is uncertain. The CDR3 has 13 residues. V shed 3 bases and J shed 7 bases, with 10 bases lying between them. CDR3 coding DNA: TGCGCCAGCAGTCATCCACAGTCGAATGAGCAGTTCTTC. Translation: CASSHPQSNEQFF.

The chain uses TRBV9 and TRBJ1-1; D call uncertain. The CDR3 is 16 amino acids. CDR1 SGDLS and CDR2 YYNGEE come from the germline V gene. Trimming cost V 3 bases and J 4 bases, with 19 bases left between them. For the CDR3, the DNA is TGTGCCAGCAGCGCTCAAAGTTCCCCGAGGAGCACTGAAGCTTTCTTT. Its protein is CASSAQSSPRSTEAFF.

The chain employs TRBV29-1 and TRBJ2-1; 8 nucleotides agree with TRBD1. CDR3 length: 14 residues. The trim removed 2 bases at V and 6 bases at J, leaving 6 bases unmatched. The V gene's germline CDR1 is SQVTM and CDR2 ANQGSEA. The CDR3 sequence: CSVESGQGANEQFF. CDR3 nucleotide sequence: TGCAGCGTTGAAAGTGGGCAGGGGGCCAATGAGCAGTTCTTC.

This clone was seen more than once but under ten times. V is TRBV28 and J is TRBJ1-2, with D perhaps TRBD1 (6 bases). Germline V gene lookup returns CDR1 MDHEN and CDR2 SYDVKM. The CDR3 sequence is 13 residues long. Trimming left V 10 bases short and J 0 bases short, with 12 bases between. CDR3 protein: CATWTDTNYGYTF. The CDR3 DNA reads as TGTGCCACCTGGACAGATACTAACTATGGCTACACCTTC.

The V and J genes are TRBV5-4 and TRBJ1-2; 7 bases line up with TRBD1. Trimming took 3 bases from V and 3 from J; bases not matched to a gene: 8. The CDR3 consists of 15 residues. CDR1 is SGHNT, CDR2 YYREEE, per germline (reference sequence). The DNA of the CDR3 is TGTGCCAGCAGCTCCGTTGCGGGGACAGACTATGGCTACACCTTC. Residues: CASSSVAGTDYGYTF.

Points on this clone: Other nucleotide sequences in the sample specify the same CDR3. V is TRBV29-1 and J is TRBJ2-1; TRBD2 matches 15 bases. The CDR3 is 14 residues long. Trimming at V came to 6 bases and at J to 6 bases, leaving 3 bases not matched to a gene. Germline V gene sequence: CDR1 SQVTM, CDR2 ANQGSEA. CDR3 nucleotides: TGCAGCGTCAGGGGACTAGCGGGGGGCAATGAGCAGTTCTTC. Translation gives CSVRGLAGGNEQFF.

This rearrangement joins TRBV5-1 to TRBJ1-1; 11 positions agree with TRBD1. Germline V CDR1 and CDR2: SGHRS, YFSETQ. There are 17 residues in the CDR3. The ends lost 4 bases at V and 0 bases at J; junction bases unmatched: 8. The CDR3 is CASSVPGQGGMNTEAFF. In DNA form, the CDR3 reads TGCGCCAGCAGCGTCCCGGGACAGGGGGGTATGAACACTGAAGCTTTCTTT.